A selection of T cell receptor beta chains follows, all from one sample in a study of shared clonotypes between healthy human individuals. Data came from immunoSEQ multiplex PCR; TCRdb stores just in-frame clones and leaves some out. The sample lists approximately 1,500,000 clones; approximately 98% were seen once. Material for sequencing was naive CD4+ T cells sorted from blood. These TCRs come from a man under 40 in good health. Each CDR3 is given with its conserved first and last residue. Each record gives: V gene, clone size, CDR3 length, J gene, D gene, CDR3 protein, CDR3 DNA. The D gene is left open where the match is weak. Only part of the rows carry a size: once, few, many, or a class if the clone is expanded.

V: TRBV4-3; size: -; length: 17; J: TRBJ1-2; D: TRBD1; CDR3: CASSQDDSTGRNYGYTF; DNA: TGCGCCAGCAGCCAAGATGACTCGACAGGGCGTAACTATGGCTACACCTTC
V: TRBV5-1; size: once; length: 16; J: TRBJ2-2; D: -; CDR3: CASSSTPGVNTGELFF; DNA: TGCGCCAGCAGCTCCACCCCGGGAGTAAACACCGGGGAGCTGTTTTTT
V: TRBV5-1; size: -; length: 13; J: TRBJ1-4; D: TRBD1; CDR3: CASSLGQGEKLFF; DNA: TGCGCCAGCAGCCTGGGACAGGGTGAAAAACTGTTTTTT
V: TRBV9; size: -; length: 16; J: TRBJ2-7; D: TRBD2; CDR3: CASSVGIAGGTYEQYF; DNA: TGTGCCAGCAGCGTAGGTATAGCGGGAGGAACCTACGAGCAGTACTTC
V: TRBV7-9; size: -; length: 12; J: TRBJ1-1; D: -; CDR3: CASSFGGGGAFF; DNA: TGTGCCAGCAGCTTTGGAGGAGGGGGAGCTTTCTTT
V: TRBV7-9; size: -; length: 15; J: TRBJ2-7; D: -; CDR3: CATGDVVAASYEQYF; DNA: TGTGCCACCGGGGATGTAGTAGCGGCCTCCTACGAGCAGTACTTC
V: TRBV28; size: -; length: 15; J: TRBJ1-4; D: TRBD1; CDR3: CASARATGTNEKLFF; DNA: TGTGCCAGCGCTAGGGCGACAGGGACTAATGAAAAACTGTTTTTT
V: TRBV2; size: -; length: 12; J: TRBJ2-7; D: TRBD1; CDR3: CASRDRVYEQYF; DNA: TGTGCCAGCCGGGACAGAGTCTACGAGCAGTACTTC
V: TRBV27; size: once; length: 11; J: TRBJ2-1; D: -; CDR3: CASSASLGQFF; DNA: TGTGCCAGCAGTGCCTCGTTGGGGCAGTTCTTC
V: TRBV11-3; size: once; length: 14; J: TRBJ2-5; D: -; CDR3: CASSRTDSQETQYF; DNA: TGTGCCAGCAGCCGAACGGACAGCCAAGAGACCCAGTACTTC
V: TRBV28; size: -; length: 14; J: TRBJ2-3; D: -; CDR3: CASSFERATDTQYF; DNA: TGTGCCAGCAGTTTTGAGAGGGCCACAGATACGCAGTATTTT
V: TRBV5-1; size: -; length: 16; J: TRBJ2-3; D: -; CDR3: CASTLLGSGSTDTQYF; DNA: TGCGCCAGCACCCTACTAGGTAGCGGAAGCACAGATACGCAGTATTTT
V: TRBV11-2; size: once; length: 15; J: TRBJ2-7; D: -; CDR3: CASSGGFADLYEQYF; DNA: TGTGCCAGCAGCGGCGGATTCGCGGATCTCTACGAGCAGTACTTC
V: TRBV30; size: -; length: 13; J: TRBJ1-4; D: -; CDR3: CAWSVRRGEKLFF; DNA: TGTGCCTGGAGTGTCAGGAGGGGTGAAAAACTGTTTTTT
V: TRBV18; size: -; length: 15; J: TRBJ2-1; D: TRBD2; CDR3: CASSPVQRGNNEQFF; DNA: TGTGCCAGCTCACCCGTCCAGCGGGGTAACAATGAGCAGTTCTTC
V: TRBV18; size: -; length: 13; J: TRBJ2-7; D: -; CDR3: CASSPGAGDEQYF; DNA: TGTGCCAGCTCTCCTGGGGCCGGCGACGAGCAGTACTTC
V: TRBV28; size: -; length: 14; J: TRBJ2-7; D: TRBD1; CDR3: CASSLPGGYYEQYF; DNA: TGTGCCAGCAGTTTACCAGGGGGCTATTACGAGCAGTACTTC
V: TRBV9; size: -; length: 17; J: TRBJ2-3; D: TRBD2; CDR3: CASSVDIAGGPIDTQYF; DNA: TGTGCCAGCAGCGTAGATATAGCGGGAGGGCCCATAGATACGCAGTATTTT
V: TRBV6-1; size: -; length: 14; J: TRBJ1-5; D: -; CDR3: CASSEAWQNQPQHF; DNA: TGTGCCAGCAGTGAAGCCTGGCAAAATCAGCCCCAGCATTTT
V: TRBV7-8; size: -; length: 14; J: TRBJ1-1; D: -; CDR3: CASSGGLPNTEAFF; DNA: TGTGCCAGCAGCGGCGGGCTCCCGAACACTGAAGCTTTCTTT
V: TRBV29-1; size: -; length: 10; J: TRBJ2-7; D: -; CDR3: CSVGVREQYF; DNA: TGCAGCGTTGGGGTCAGGGAGCAGTACTTC
V: TRBV6-5; size: -; length: 15; J: TRBJ2-5; D: -; CDR3: CASSYSPGVQETQYF; DNA: TGTGCCAGCAGTTACTCGCCAGGCGTCCAAGAGACCCAGTACTTC
V: TRBV7-9; size: -; length: 16; J: TRBJ2-1; D: TRBD2; CDR3: CASSLGSGGLLNEQFF; DNA: TGTGCCAGCAGCTTAGGGTCGGGAGGGCTCCTCAATGAGCAGTTCTTC
V: TRBV19; size: -; length: 14; J: TRBJ1-4; D: -; CDR3: CASSIPDANEKLFF; DNA: TGTGCCAGTAGTATTCCTGATGCTAATGAAAAACTGTTTTTT
V: TRBV10-3; size: -; length: 15; J: TRBJ2-5; D: TRBD1; CDR3: CAISAIDRGPETQYF; DNA: TGTGCCATCAGTGCAATTGACAGGGGGCCGGAGACCCAGTACTTC
V: TRBV5-1; size: once; length: 14; J: TRBJ2-7; D: -; CDR3: CASSLAEGTYEQYF; DNA: TGCGCCAGCAGCTTGGCGGAGGGGACATACGAGCAGTACTTC
V: TRBV4-1; size: -; length: 17; J: TRBJ1-3; D: -; CDR3: CASSQPRGERRGNTIYF; DNA: TGCGCCAGCAGCCAACCGCGCGGGGAAAGGAGAGGAAACACCATATATTTT
V: TRBV7-6; size: -; length: 14; J: TRBJ2-3; D: -; CDR3: CASSLNGLTDTQYF; DNA: TGTGCCAGCAGCTTAAACGGACTCACAGATACGCAGTATTTT
V: TRBV27; size: -; length: 14; J: TRBJ2-7; D: TRBD1; CDR3: CASRRTGDLYEQYF; DNA: TGTGCCAGCAGACGGACAGGGGACCTCTACGAGCAGTACTTC
V: TRBV29-1; size: -; length: 15; J: TRBJ1-2; D: TRBD1; CDR3: CSVEDSFWQGDGRTF; DNA: TGCAGCGTTGAAGATTCATTTTGGCAGGGGGACGGTCGCACCTTC
V: TRBV9; size: -; length: 16; J: TRBJ2-3; D: TRBD1; CDR3: CASSKTGGARTDTQYF; DNA: TGTGCCAGCAGCAAAACAGGGGGCGCGAGGACAGATACGCAGTATTTT
V: TRBV5-1; size: -; length: 13; J: TRBJ2-7; D: -; CDR3: CASSSGNNYEQYF; DNA: TGCGCCAGCAGCTCCGGGAACAACTACGAGCAGTACTTC
V: TRBV11-3; size: -; length: 16; J: TRBJ2-1; D: TRBD2; CDR3: CASSLDGTSGFGEQFF; DNA: TGTGCCAGCAGCTTAGATGGGACTAGCGGGTTTGGCGAGCAGTTCTTC
V: TRBV4-1; size: -; length: 15; J: TRBJ2-7; D: TRBD2; CDR3: CASSQPTSGRYEQYF; DNA: TGCGCCAGCAGCCAGCCGACTAGCGGGAGGTACGAGCAGTACTTC
V: TRBV28; size: -; length: 17; J: TRBJ1-5; D: -; CDR3: CASSPPWTGNSNQPQHF; DNA: TGTGCCAGCAGTCCACCATGGACTGGTAATAGCAATCAGCCCCAGCATTTT
V: TRBV7-2; size: -; length: 16; J: TRBJ2-7; D: TRBD2; CDR3: CASSSSGLAGSYEQYF; DNA: TGTGCCAGCAGCTCCAGTGGACTAGCGGGTTCCTACGAGCAGTACTTC
V: TRBV25-1; size: -; length: 16; J: TRBJ2-3; D: -; CDR3: CASSEERRSIGDTQYF; DNA: TGTGCCAGCAGTGAAGAGCGGAGGAGTATCGGGGATACGCAGTATTTT
V: TRBV28; size: -; length: 19; J: TRBJ1-5; D: -; CDR3: CASSVPGISVFVGNQPQHF; DNA: TGTGCCAGCAGTGTCCCGGGGATATCGGTTTTCGTAGGCAATCAGCCCCAGCATTTT
V: TRBV5-4; size: -; length: 16; J: TRBJ1-4; D: TRBD1; CDR3: CASSLQTGTAAEKLFF; DNA: TGTGCCAGCAGCTTGCAAACCGGGACAGCAGCCGAAAAACTGTTTTTT
V: TRBV29-1; size: -; length: 10; J: TRBJ2-1; D: -; CDR3: CSVDVDEQFF; DNA: TGCAGCGTTGATGTAGATGAGCAGTTCTTC
V: TRBV9; size: -; length: 13; J: TRBJ1-1; D: -; CDR3: CASSGRGNTEAFF; DNA: TGTGCCAGCAGCGGCAGGGGGAACACTGAAGCTTTCTTT
V: TRBV28; size: -; length: 14; J: TRBJ2-7; D: TRBD2; CDR3: CASTEGTRIFGQYF; DNA: TGTGCCAGCACCGAGGGGACTAGAATCTTTGGGCAGTACTTC
V: TRBV5-6; size: -; length: 16; J: TRBJ2-2; D: TRBD2; CDR3: CASSLGGTSGTGELFF; DNA: TGTGCCAGCAGCTTGGGAGGGACTAGCGGAACCGGGGAGCTGTTTTTT